This T cell receptor (beta chain) was sequenced during a study of T cell responses to AZD1222 COVID-19 vaccine. For the study at large: The study pooled second doses at about 4 or about 12 weeks.

Clones were read by immunoSEQ multiplex PCR, and TCRdb kept only the in-frame ones, dropping some. The table has 100,000 to 140,000 clones, 75% to 90% seen once. Study results and caveats: White British donors predominated, females outnumbered males, and clonal diversity was possibly underestimated. Close to half of all spike-specific TCRs reportedly target regions of the variants that are unmutated.

The CDR3 is 15 residues long. The V segment lost 0 bases and the J segment 6 bases; nucleotides outside the gene matches: 3. In germline, CDR1 is SGHRS, CDR2 YFSETQ. With respect to this clone: Its antigen is still unknown.

V is TRBV5-1 and J is TRBJ2-1, with 10 bases that match TRBD2. The TCR comes from an adult in good health. The sample consisted of peripheral blood, taken on day 0 of AZD1222 vaccination. The CDR3 sequence: CASSLEAGGPNEQFF. The DNA of the CDR3 is TGCGCCAGCAGCTTGGAAGCGGGAGGGCCCAATGAGCAGTTCTTC.